This T cell receptor beta chain was obtained from a study of blood T cell repertoires in COVID-19. Profiling relied on immunoSEQ multiplex PCR, and the TCRdb table lists in-frame clones only, not all of them. The table includes about 160,000 clones, under 90% detected once. Trimming took 3 bases from V and 3 from J; bases not matched to a gene: 0. The CDR3 extends over 13 amino acids. The germline V gene encodes CDR1 SGHRS and CDR2 YFSETQ. The chain couples TRBV5-1 to TRBJ1-2; TRBD1 aligns across 9 bases. Sequenced sample: peripheral blood. The receptor was derived from an elderly woman with acute or convalescent COVID-19. CDR3: CASSWTGDYGYTF. CDR3 sequence (DNA): TGCGCCAGCAGCTGGACAGGGGACTATGGCTACACCTTC.